The clone carrying this T cell receptor beta chain was recorded a few times. The antigen is unknown. Template switching added a universal primer site, and cDNA bore unique molecular identifiers. MiXCR was run by TCRdb on the 5' RACE reads, yielding one entry per CDR3 protein. The top ten clones hold over 8% of a sample with about 240,000 distinct CDR3 sequences, over 9.5% of them seen once. The data were taken from a study of identical twins. Points from the study as a whole: In monozygotic twins, models underestimated the sharing of out-of-frame TCR alpha. Within cord blood, abundant beta clonotypes carried fewer insertions, but memory repertoires showed no such trend. Its conclusions, products of cross-sectional statistical analysis, did not come from following the same donors.

Trimming took 4 bases from V and 7 from J; bases not matched to a gene: 8. The CDR3 has 17 residues. CDR1 and CDR2 (germline): KGHDR, SFDVKD. This receptor was obtained from a man in his fifties in good health. Sequenced sample: memory T cells sorted from blood. This chain uses TRBV24-1 with TRBJ2-1, with TRBD2 identical over 14 bases. The CDR3 spells CATSDRSGTSGGNEQFF. The DNA of the CDR3 is TGTGCCACCAGTGACCGCTCCGGGACTAGCGGGGGTAATGAGCAGTTCTTC.